This T cell receptor (beta chain) was retrieved from a study of cytomegalovirus exposure and HLA in healthy donors. Study summary: A subsequent analysis reported that the approximately 120 validation repertoires were produced on the same platform that had also been used for the 600 to 800 first-cohort repertoires.

Regarding this clone: Its antigen is still unknown.

Overall study results and limits: Three CMV-associated chains were confirmed in vitro to be specific for CMV antigens. Cytomegalovirus association was assigned to about 150 TCR beta chains.

CDR3 size: 13 residues. Trimming cost V 8 bases and J 7 bases, with 14 bases left between them. In germline, CDR1 is WNHNN, CDR2 SYGVQD (reference sequence). Using immunoSEQ multiplex PCR, the repertoire was profiled, and TCRdb retains in-frame clones only, with some absent. The sample holds about 83,000 clones; 95% to 97% are singletons and the top ten take approximately 1.3%. The rearrangement uses TRBV10-1 and TRBJ2-2; no clear D gene. The sample comprised PBMCs. The clonotype was recovered from a woman aged 18 to 35 in good health and CMV-seronegative. CDR3 amino acids: CASSQGGDGELFF. The CDR3 DNA follows: TGCGCCAGCTCCCAAGGCGGCGACGGGGAGCTGTTTTTT.